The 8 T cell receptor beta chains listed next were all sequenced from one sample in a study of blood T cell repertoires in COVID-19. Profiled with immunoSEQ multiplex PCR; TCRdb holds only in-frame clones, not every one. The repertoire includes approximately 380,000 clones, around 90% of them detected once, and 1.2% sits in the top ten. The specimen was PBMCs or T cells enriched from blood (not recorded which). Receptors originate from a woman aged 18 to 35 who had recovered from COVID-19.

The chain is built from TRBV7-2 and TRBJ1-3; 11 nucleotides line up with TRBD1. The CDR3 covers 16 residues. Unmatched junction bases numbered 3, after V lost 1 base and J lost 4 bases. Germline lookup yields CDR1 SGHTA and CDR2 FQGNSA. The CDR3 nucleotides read TGTGCCAGCAGCTTAGGAGGACAGGGGGCCGGAAACACCATATATTTT. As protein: CASSLGGQGAGNTIYF.

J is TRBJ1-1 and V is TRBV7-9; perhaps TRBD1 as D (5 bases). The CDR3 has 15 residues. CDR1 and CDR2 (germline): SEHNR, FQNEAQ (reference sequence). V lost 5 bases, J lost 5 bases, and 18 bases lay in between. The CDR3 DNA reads TGTGCCAGCAGCCCATTGGTGGGAGGGGTGACTGAAGCTTTCTTT. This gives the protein CASSPLVGGVTEAFF.

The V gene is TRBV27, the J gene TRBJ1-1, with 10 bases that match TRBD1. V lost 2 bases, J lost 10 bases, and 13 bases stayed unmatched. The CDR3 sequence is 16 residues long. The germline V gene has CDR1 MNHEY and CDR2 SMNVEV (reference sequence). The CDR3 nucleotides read TGTGCCAGCAGTTTAATTTCCGGTGGCGGGACAGGGGTAGCTTTCTTT. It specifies CASSLISGGGTGVAFF.

The CDR3 spells CASSHPRDRDPYEQYF. The CDR3 region has the DNA TGTGCCAGCAGCCACCCTCGGGACAGGGACCCCTACGAGCAGTACTTC. This chain uses TRBV7-9 with TRBJ2-7, with TRBD1 matching 9 bases. J lost 2 bases, V lost 5 bases, and 10 bases had no gene match. Germline V gene sequence: CDR1 SEHNR, CDR2 FQNEAQ (reference sequence). The CDR3 is 16 residues long.

The CDR3 nucleotides are TGTGCCACCAGTCCCCCACTTGCGGCGGGGGGGTTCTACAATGAGCAGTTCTTC. This gives the protein CATSPPLAAGGFYNEQFF. The V gene is TRBV24-1, the J gene TRBJ2-1, with 9 bases identical to TRBD2. The CDR3 is 18 amino acids. J gave up 3 bases and V 6 bases, and 14 bases lay outside the gene matches. Germline CDR1 KGHDR, CDR2 SFDVKD.

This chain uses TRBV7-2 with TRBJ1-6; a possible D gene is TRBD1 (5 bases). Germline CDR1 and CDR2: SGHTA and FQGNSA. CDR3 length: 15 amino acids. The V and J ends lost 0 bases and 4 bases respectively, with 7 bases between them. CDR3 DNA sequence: TGTGCCAGCAGCTTAGCCCGGGGGTATAATTCACCCCTCCACTTT. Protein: CASSLARGYNSPLHF.

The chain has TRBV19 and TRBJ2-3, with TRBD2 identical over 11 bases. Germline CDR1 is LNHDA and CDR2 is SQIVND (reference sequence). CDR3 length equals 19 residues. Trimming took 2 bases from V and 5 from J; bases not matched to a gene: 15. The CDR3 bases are TGTGCCAGTAGTATAAATGTCGGGTTAGCGGGGGGGCGGGGAGATACGCAGTATTTT. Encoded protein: CASSINVGLAGGRGDTQYF. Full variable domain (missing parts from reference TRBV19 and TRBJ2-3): DGGITQSPKYLFRKEGQNVTLSCEQNLNHDAMYWYRQDPGQGLRLIYYSQIVNDFQKGDIAEGYSVSREKKESFPLTVTSAQKNPTAFYLCASSINVGLAGGRGDTQYFGPGTRLTVL.

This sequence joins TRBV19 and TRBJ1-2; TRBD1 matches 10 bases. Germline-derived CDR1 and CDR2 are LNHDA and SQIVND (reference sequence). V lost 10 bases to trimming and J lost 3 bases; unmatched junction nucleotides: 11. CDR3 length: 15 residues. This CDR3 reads CATDRGRLGDYGYTF. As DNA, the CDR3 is TGTGCCACCGACAGGGGGCGCTTGGGGGACTATGGCTACACCTTC.